Listed below are T cell receptor beta chains from one sample, sequenced in a study of shared clonotypes between healthy human individuals. Some clones are missing from TCRdb's copy, which holds only in-frame ones; the method was immunoSEQ multiplex PCR. The table lists about 490,000 clones, over 75% of them singletons. The material sequenced was PBMCs. These receptors were collected from a woman aged 40 to 50 in good health. Some clones in this sample may be carry-over from other donors' samples. CDR3s include the opening cysteine and the closing phenylalanine or tryptophan. D genes are given only for firm matches. A row's size may be missing; if present it is once, few, many or a size class.

d_gene	v_gene	j_gene	abundance	CDR3aa	CDR3nt
NA	TRBV28	TRBJ1-5	NA	CASSLIPQPQHF	TGTGCCAGCAGTTTAATCCCTCAGCCCCAGCATTTT
NA	TRBV2	TRBJ2-3	NA	CASSKQGGSTDTQYF	TGTGCCAGCAGTAAACAGGGGGGGAGCACAGATACGCAGTATTTT
TRBD1	TRBV5-1	TRBJ2-2	NA	CASSLVNAGQGESGELFF	TGCGCCAGCAGCTTGGTCAATGCGGGACAGGGGGAATCCGGGGAGCTGTTTTTT
NA	TRBV9	TRBJ1-5	NA	CASSPDSWGQPQHF	TGTGCCAGCAGCCCGGACAGTTGGGGACAGCCCCAGCATTTT
TRBD2	TRBV7-3	TRBJ2-5	NA	CASSLAVQETQYF	TGTGCCAGCAGCCTAGCGGTTCAAGAGACCCAGTACTTC
TRBD1	TRBV7-3	TRBJ2-2	NA	CASSPAGQGYTGELFF	TGTGCCAGCAGCCCTGCGGGACAGGGGTACACCGGGGAGCTGTTTTTT
NA	TRBV27	TRBJ1-1	few	CASSPRGGMNTEAFF	TGTGCCAGCAGTCCTCGCGGGGGTATGAACACTGAAGCTTTCTTT
NA	TRBV4-1	TRBJ2-7	NA	CASSQEQGTYYEQYF	TGCGCCAGCAGCCAAGAACAGGGAACCTACTACGAGCAGTACTTC
NA	TRBV2	TRBJ1-4	NA	CASSTGLDEKLFF	TGTGCCTCCAGCACCGGTTTGGATGAAAAACTGTTTTTT
TRBD1	TRBV6-1	TRBJ1-3	NA	CASSEQPTGGGGNTIYF	TGTGCCAGCAGCGAACAACCTACAGGGGGAGGTGGAAACACCATATATTTT
NA	TRBV5-8	TRBJ2-5	NA	CASTRGAGIETQETQYF	TGTGCCAGCACGAGGGGAGCAGGGATCGAAACACAAGAGACCCAGTACTTC
TRBD1	TRBV6-1	TRBJ2-3	NA	CASSRTGEATDTQYF	TGTGCCAGCTCACGGACAGGGGAGGCCACAGATACGCAGTATTTT
TRBD2	TRBV7-2	TRBJ2-7	NA	CASSSLAGVPYEQYF	TGTGCCAGCAGCTCTCTAGCGGGAGTGCCCTACGAGCAGTACTTC
NA	TRBV7-2	TRBJ2-2	NA	CASRGPSNTGELFF	TGTGCCAGCCGGGGGCCCTCGAACACCGGGGAGCTGTTTTTT
TRBD1	TRBV30	TRBJ2-7	once	CACWDRGYEQYF	TGTGCCTGTTGGGACAGGGGGTACGAGCAGTACTTC
NA	TRBV29-1	TRBJ2-7	NA	CSVPGRGGSYEQYF	TGCAGCGTTCCCGGCAGGGGGGGCTCCTACGAGCAGTACTTC
NA	TRBV9	TRBJ2-7	NA	CASSAFPSGTYEQYF	TGTGCCAGCAGCGCCTTTCCCAGCGGAACCTACGAGCAGTACTTC
NA	TRBV5-4	TRBJ2-5	NA	CASSGGYQETQYF	TGTGCCAGCAGCGGTGGATATCAAGAGACCCAGTACTTC
NA	TRBV18	TRBJ2-2	NA	CASSPLQSNTGELFF	TGTGCCAGCTCACCACTCCAGTCGAACACCGGGGAGCTGTTTTTT
TRBD2	TRBV27	TRBJ2-1	NA	CASSPSGRVRNEQFF	TGTGCCAGCAGCCCTAGCGGGAGGGTTCGCAATGAGCAGTTCTTC
TRBD2	TRBV7-6	TRBJ2-1	NA	CASSKRASGATYNEQFF	TGTGCCAGCAGCAAACGGGCTAGCGGGGCTACCTACAATGAGCAGTTCTTC
TRBD1	TRBV30	TRBJ1-5	once	CAWKTGDQPQHF	TGTGCCTGGAAAACAGGGGATCAGCCCCAGCATTTT
NA	TRBV15	TRBJ2-2	NA	CATSSYKFDTGELFF	TGTGCCACCAGCAGCTACAAATTTGACACCGGGGAGCTGTTTTTT
NA	TRBV28	TRBJ2-3	NA	CASGTASTDTQYF	TGTGCCAGCGGGACGGCAAGCACAGATACGCAGTATTTT
NA	TRBV18	TRBJ1-2	NA	CASSQRQLEDGYTF	TGTGCCAGCTCGCAAAGACAGCTGGAGGATGGCTACACCTTC
NA	TRBV11-2	TRBJ2-2	NA	CASRGVSTGELFF	TGTGCCAGCAGGGGCGTCAGCACCGGGGAGCTGTTTTTT
TRBD2	TRBV2	TRBJ2-3	NA	CASRPGLAQTDTQYF	TGTGCCAGCCGTCCGGGACTAGCTCAAACAGATACGCAGTATTTT